The clone carrying this T cell receptor (beta chain) has more than one count but fewer than ten. PCR used 60 Vbeta primers and 13 Jbeta primers. TCRdb's table, derived via immunoSEQ multiplex PCR, lists solely in-frame clones and lacks some. The sample has some 57,000 clones, roughly 90% seen once. The CDR3 consists of 14 residues. CDR1 is SGHRS, CDR2 YFSETQ, per germline. V lost 0 bases to trimming and J lost 8 bases; unmatched junction nucleotides: 3. The data are from a study of cytomegalovirus exposure and HLA in healthy donors. Specimen: PBMCs. This chain connects TRBV5-1 to TRBJ1-4; 8 bases map to TRBD1. This clonotype was obtained from a man aged 25 to 40 in good health and CMV-seropositive. The CDR3 protein is CASSLDGTGEKLFF. In DNA, the CDR3 is TGCGCCAGCAGCTTGGATGGGACAGGAGAAAAACTGTTTTTT.